The rows below give T cell receptor beta chains drawn from one sample of a study of identical twins. TCRdb re-derived calls from the 5' RACE reads in MiXCR, one entry per CDR3 protein. The sample yields about 100,000 distinct CDR3 sequences, around 5.5% seen once. The source material was memory T cells sorted from blood. The source of these receptors is a woman aged 50 to 65 in good health. Both conserved end residues are part of each CDR3. The size of a clone is reported for some rows only, either as once, few or many, or as a class for expanded clones.

>many|TRBJ1-1|TRBV12-3/TRBV12-4
CASSWTGDKSEAFF
>many|TRBJ2-2|TRBV3-1
CASSAGTNVRELFF
>-|TRBJ2-3|TRBV30
CAWTRTGGTDTQYF
>many|TRBJ2-1|TRBV5-1
CASTKTGDSNEQFF
>-|TRBJ2-5|TRBV7-6
CASSLGSQGGQETQYF
>many|TRBJ2-1|TRBV25-1
CASSALAGVDNEQFF
>many|TRBJ1-5|TRBV7-9
CASSLGRANQPQHF
>many|TRBJ2-2|TRBV6-4
CASSDGDNPNTGELFF
>few|TRBJ2-7|TRBV20-1
CSARRRDRSSYEQYF
>many|TRBJ2-5|TRBV10-2
CASSGTQETQYF
>many|TRBJ2-1|TRBV4-1
CASSQDQGFSDGVSQFF
>-|TRBJ1-6|TRBV2
CASSQTPSSYNSPLHF
>many|TRBJ2-2|TRBV24-1
CATSDEDRAGTGELFF
>many|TRBJ2-3|TRBV2
CASSAGLTYNSGEDTQYF
>many|TRBJ2-7|TRBV5-5
CASSLVGGPYEQYF
>many|TRBJ1-5|TRBV20-1
CSARDMAGSNQPQHF
>many|TRBJ2-1|TRBV3-1
CASSPNGISYNEQFF
>many|TRBJ2-3|TRBV6-1
CASSERVPDTQYF
>many|TRBJ1-2|TRBV29-1
CSVPDSYGYTF
>many|TRBJ2-5|TRBV24-1
CATFDPRQETQYF
>many|TRBJ2-2|TRBV6-2/TRBV6-3
CASSYSDSNTGELFF
>medium-sized|TRBJ2-2|TRBV4-1
CASSQGDYLNTGELFF
>many|TRBJ2-3|TRBV11-1
CASRPTSGRDTDTQYF
>-|TRBJ1-5|TRBV30
CAWSGGTGGHQPQHF
>many|TRBJ2-4|TRBV12-3/TRBV12-4
CASRSGLAKNIQYF
>many|TRBJ2-1|TRBV4-1
CASSQGLADYNEQFF
>many|TRBJ2-2|TRBV5-6
CASSFAGTGELFF
>many|TRBJ2-1|TRBV10-3
CAIESPLAGGRDEQFF
>many|TRBJ1-6|TRBV20-1
CSVWTGDDNSPLHF
>-|TRBJ2-3|TRBV24-1
CATSGNAHTQYF
>many|TRBJ2-1|TRBV7-2
CATETSRNHNEQFF
>many|TRBJ1-4|TRBV29-1
CSVGRTGRGSNEKLFF
>many|TRBJ2-7|TRBV29-1
CSATDRVLGEQYF
>few|TRBJ2-3|TRBV18
CASSQGISTDTQYF
>many|TRBJ2-7|TRBV7-3
CASSSSGKENEQYF
>few|TRBJ1-2|TRBV7-8
CASSGQAGDMYGYTF
>many|TRBJ2-4|TRBV5-1
CASSFGAGKDIQYF
>many|TRBJ2-1|TRBV9
CASSVDYSYNEQFF
>many|TRBJ2-6|TRBV20-1
CSARDPRRGGFSGANVLTF
>many|TRBJ2-1|TRBV19
CARENHEQFF
>many|TRBJ1-5|TRBV10-3
CAISESGDKEQPQHF
>-|TRBJ2-1|TRBV6-1
CASRAPGGENRYNEQFF
>many|TRBJ2-1|TRBV3-1
CASSQDPRTGEQFF
>few|TRBJ2-3|TRBV2
CASSVAGGWSDTQYF
>few|TRBJ1-4|TRBV7-9
CASSSSLQGVKLFF
>many|TRBJ1-5|TRBV6-1
CASSAGQGWPQHF